This T cell receptor (beta chain) was sequenced for a study of blood T cells in healthy people across ages. Study-level results: TCR beta diversity per million T cells fell roughly linearly with age.

This clonotype appeared a few times. Its antigen is unknown. The second PCR ran roughly 6 to 11 cycles with a sample-barcoded 5' primer and J-beta primers. TCRdb independently ran MiXCR on the 5' RACE reads; one entry per CDR3 protein. The sample carries roughly 570,000 distinct CDR3 sequences, roughly a quarter recorded once. There are 12 residues in the CDR3. Germline loops: CDR1 DFQATT, CDR2 SNEGSKA (reference sequence). V was trimmed by 5 bases and J by 3 bases, leaving 10 bases between them. The sequenced material came from blood. The chain combines TRBV20-1 with TRBJ2-5, with D possibly being TRBD2 (6 bases). The sequence derives from a woman aged 70-85 years in good health. As DNA, the CDR3 is TGCAGTGCTTTGGGACTCGAAGAGACCCAGTACTTC. Translated: CSALGLEETQYF.